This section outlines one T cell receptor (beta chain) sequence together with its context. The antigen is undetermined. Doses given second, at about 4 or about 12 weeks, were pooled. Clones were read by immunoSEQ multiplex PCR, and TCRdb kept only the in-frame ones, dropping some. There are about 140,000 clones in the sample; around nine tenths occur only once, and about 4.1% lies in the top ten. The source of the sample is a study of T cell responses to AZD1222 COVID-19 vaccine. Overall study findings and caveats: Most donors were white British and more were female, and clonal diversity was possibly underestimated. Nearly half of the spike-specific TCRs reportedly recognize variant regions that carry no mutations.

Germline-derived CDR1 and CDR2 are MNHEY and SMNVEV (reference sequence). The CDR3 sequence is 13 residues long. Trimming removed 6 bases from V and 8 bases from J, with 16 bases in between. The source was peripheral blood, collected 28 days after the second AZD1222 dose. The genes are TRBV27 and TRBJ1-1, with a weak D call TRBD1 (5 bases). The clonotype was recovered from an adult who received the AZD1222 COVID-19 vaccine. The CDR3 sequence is CASRGQGSNEAFF. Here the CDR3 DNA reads TGTGCCAGCAGAGGTCAGGGCTCGAACGAAGCTTTCTTT.